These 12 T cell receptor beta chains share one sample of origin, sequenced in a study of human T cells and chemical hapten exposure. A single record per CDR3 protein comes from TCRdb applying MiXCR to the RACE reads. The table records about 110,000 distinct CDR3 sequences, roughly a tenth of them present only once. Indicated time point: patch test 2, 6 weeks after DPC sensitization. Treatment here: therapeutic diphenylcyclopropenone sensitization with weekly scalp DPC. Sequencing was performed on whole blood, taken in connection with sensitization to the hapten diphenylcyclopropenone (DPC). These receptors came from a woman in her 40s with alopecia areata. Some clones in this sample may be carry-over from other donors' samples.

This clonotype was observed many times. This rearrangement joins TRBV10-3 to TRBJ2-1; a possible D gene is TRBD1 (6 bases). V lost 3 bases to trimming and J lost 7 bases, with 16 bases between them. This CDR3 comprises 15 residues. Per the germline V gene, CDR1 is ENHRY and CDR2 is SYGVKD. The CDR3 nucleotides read TGTGCCATCAGTGAAGGGGGACCCCCTAGGAATGAGCAGTTCTTC. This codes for CAISEGGPPRNEQFF.

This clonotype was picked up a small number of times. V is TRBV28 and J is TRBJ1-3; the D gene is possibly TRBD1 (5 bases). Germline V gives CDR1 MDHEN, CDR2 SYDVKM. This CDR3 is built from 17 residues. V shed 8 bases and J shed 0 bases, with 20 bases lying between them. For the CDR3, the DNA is TGTGCCAGCTTTACCCTGGACAAGGCCTTCTCTGGAAACACCATATATTTT. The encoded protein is CASFTLDKAFSGNTIYF.

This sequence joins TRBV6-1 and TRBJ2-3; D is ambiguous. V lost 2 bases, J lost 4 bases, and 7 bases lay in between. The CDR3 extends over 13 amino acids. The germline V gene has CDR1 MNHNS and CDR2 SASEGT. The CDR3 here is CASSEHVADTQYF. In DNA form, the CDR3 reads TGTGCCAGCAGTGAACATGTAGCAGATACGCAGTATTTT.

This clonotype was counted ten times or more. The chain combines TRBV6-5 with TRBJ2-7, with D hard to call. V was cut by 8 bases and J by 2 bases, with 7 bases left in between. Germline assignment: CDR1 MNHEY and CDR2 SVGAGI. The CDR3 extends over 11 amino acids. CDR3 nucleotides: TGTGCCAGCCATGATACCTACGAGCAGTACTTC. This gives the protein CASHDTYEQYF.

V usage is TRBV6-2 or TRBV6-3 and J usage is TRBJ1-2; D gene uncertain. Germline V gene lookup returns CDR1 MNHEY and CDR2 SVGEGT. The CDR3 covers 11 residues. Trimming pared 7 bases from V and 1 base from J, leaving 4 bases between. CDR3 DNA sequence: TGTGCCAGCAACAATAACTATGGCTACACCTTC. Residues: CASNNNYGYTF.

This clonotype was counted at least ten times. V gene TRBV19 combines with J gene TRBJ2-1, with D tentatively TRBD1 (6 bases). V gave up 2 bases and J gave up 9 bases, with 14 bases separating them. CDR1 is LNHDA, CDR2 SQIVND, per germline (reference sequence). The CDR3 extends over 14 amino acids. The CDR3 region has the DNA TGTGCCAGTAGTATAAAACAGGGTTCCCGTGAGCAGTTCTTC. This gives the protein CASSIKQGSREQFF.

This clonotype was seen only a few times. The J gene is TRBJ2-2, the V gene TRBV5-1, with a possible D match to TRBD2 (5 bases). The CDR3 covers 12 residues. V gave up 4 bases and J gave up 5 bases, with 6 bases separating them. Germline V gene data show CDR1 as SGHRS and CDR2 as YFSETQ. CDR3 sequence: CASSTGTGELFF. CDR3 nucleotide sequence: TGCGCCAGCAGCACGGGGACCGGGGAGCTGTTTTTT.

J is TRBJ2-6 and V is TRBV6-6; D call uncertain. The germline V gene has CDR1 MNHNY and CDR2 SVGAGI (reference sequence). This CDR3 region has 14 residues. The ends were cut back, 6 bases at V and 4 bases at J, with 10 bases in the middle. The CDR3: CASSAWWGANVLTF. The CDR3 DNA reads TGTGCCAGCAGCGCCTGGTGGGGGGCCAACGTCCTGACTTTC.

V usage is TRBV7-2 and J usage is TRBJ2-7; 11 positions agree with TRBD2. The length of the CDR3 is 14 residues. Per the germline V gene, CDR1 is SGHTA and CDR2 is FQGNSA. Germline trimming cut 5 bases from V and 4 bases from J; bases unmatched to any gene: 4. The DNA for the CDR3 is TGTGCCAGCAGCACCGGGACTAGCGGATACGAGCAGTACTTC. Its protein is CASSTGTSGYEQYF. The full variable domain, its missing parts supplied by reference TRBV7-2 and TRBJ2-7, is GAGVSQSPSNKVTEKGKDVELRCDPISGHTALYWYRQSLGQGLEFLIYFQGNSAPDKSGLPSDRFSAERTGGSVSTLTIQRTQQEDSAVYLCASSTGTSGYEQYFGPGTRLTVT.

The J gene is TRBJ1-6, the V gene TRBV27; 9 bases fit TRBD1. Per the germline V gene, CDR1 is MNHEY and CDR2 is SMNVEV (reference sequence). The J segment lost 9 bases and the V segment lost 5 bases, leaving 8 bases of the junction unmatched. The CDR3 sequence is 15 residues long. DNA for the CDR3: TGTGCCAGCAGTGGAGAGGGACAGGGACTTTCACCCCTCCACTTT. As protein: CASSGEGQGLSPLHF.

The CDR3 protein is CASSVGHPGELFF. The CDR3 coding sequence is TGTGCCAGCAGTGTGGGTCATCCCGGGGAGCTGTTTTTT. This chain joins TRBV6-4 and TRBJ2-2; the D is unclear. The ends were cut back, 4 bases at V and 6 bases at J, with 9 bases in the middle. This CDR3 comprises 13 residues. In germline, CDR1 is MRHNA, CDR2 SNTAGT.

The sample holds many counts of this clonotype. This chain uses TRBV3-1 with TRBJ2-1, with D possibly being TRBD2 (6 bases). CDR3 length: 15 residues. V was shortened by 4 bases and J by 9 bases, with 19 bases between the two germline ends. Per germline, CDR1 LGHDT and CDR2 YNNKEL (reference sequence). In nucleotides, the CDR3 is TGTGCCAGCAGCCCCCGACGGGAGAAGGGCTCTGAGCAGTTCTTC. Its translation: CASSPRREKGSEQFF.